These 27 T cell receptor beta chains came from one sample sequenced in a study of CD8+ T cells in alopecia areata. Extraction and reverse transcription of RNA yielded cDNA as the sequencing template. Data came from immunoSEQ multiplex PCR; TCRdb stores just in-frame clones and leaves some out. The table lists approximately 30,000 clones, around 62% of them singletons. The specimen was NKG2D-high CD8+ T cells sorted from blood. The receptors shown here come from a human donor with alopecia areata.

This chain connects TRBV7-6 to TRBJ1-4, with D tentatively TRBD1 (6 bases). CDR3 length equals 16 residues. Looked up from germline, CDR1 is SGHVS and CDR2 is FNYEAQ. Between the trimmed V and J ends, which lost 2 bases and 6 bases, there was a span of 16 bases. Here the CDR3 DNA reads TGTGCCAGCAGCTTAAGCGTCACTCCAGGGGATGAAAAACTGTTTTTT. It codes for CASSLSVTPGDEKLFF.

The gene calls are TRBV30 and TRBJ2-3; D gene ambiguous. This CDR3 contains 13 residues. Looked up from germline, CDR1 is GTSNPN and CDR2 is SVGIG (reference sequence). Trimming stripped 4 bases from V and 4 bases from J, with 12 bases between. The CDR3 DNA reads as TGTGCCTGGACCGGGCCGGGCTCAGATACGCAGTATTTT. It is translated as CAWTGPGSDTQYF.

The chain joins TRBV5-1 to TRBJ2-5; unclear D gene. The CDR3 is 15 residues long. V gave up 0 bases and J gave up 1 base, with 10 bases separating them. Germline V gene sequence: CDR1 SGHRS, CDR2 YFSETQ. CDR3 DNA: TGCGCCAGCAGCTTGGTAGAGCAGGTCCAAGAGACCCAGTACTTC. Protein sequence: CASSLVEQVQETQYF.

This clone came up a few times. V and J are TRBV2 and TRBJ1-2; weak D call: TRBD1 (6 bases). With 5 bases removed from V and 9 bases from J, the gap between germline ends came to 10 bases. Germline V gene sequence: CDR1 SNHLY, CDR2 FYNNEI. The CDR3 is made up of 11 amino acids. CDR3: CASSTGYSYTF. The CDR3 coding sequence is TGTGCCAGCAGTACAGGGTACAGCTACACCTTC. The full variable domain, with the rest looked up from reference TRBV2 and TRBJ1-2, is EPEVTQTPSHQVTQMGQEVILRCVPISNHLYFYWYRQILGQKVEFLVSFYNNEISEKSEIFDDQFSVERPDGSNFTLKIRSTKLEDSAMYFCASSTGYSYTFGSGTRLTVV.

The chain combines TRBV4-1 with TRBJ2-1; no clear D. The V and J ends lost 5 bases and 2 bases respectively, with 16 bases between them. Germline assignment: CDR1 MGHRA and CDR2 YSYEKL. The CDR3 consists of 16 residues. The CDR3 protein is CASSSIAAETYNEQFF. For the CDR3, the DNA is TGCGCCAGCAGCTCGATAGCCGCGGAGACCTACAATGAGCAGTTCTTC.

This clone was seen only a few times. This chain connects TRBV7-8 to TRBJ1-5; 8 bases are shared with TRBD1. V lost 3 bases and J lost 2; bases outside the gene matches: 0. Germline assignment: CDR1 SGHVS and CDR2 FQNEAQ. This CDR3 contains 14 residues. The CDR3 coding sequence is TGTGCCAGCAGCTTGGGACAGGGCAATCAGCCCCAGCATTTT. It translates to CASSLGQGNQPQHF.

V is TRBV29-1 and J is TRBJ1-2; D is unresolved. V gave up 7 bases and J gave up 6 bases, with 18 bases separating them. This CDR3 contains 13 residues. CDR1 and CDR2 from the germline V gene are SQVTM and ANQGSEA. As DNA, the CDR3 is TGCAGCGACCTCGGGAGGGTTTCTCATGGCTACACCTTC. Translation gives CSDLGRVSHGYTF.

The chain joins TRBV7-2 to TRBJ2-7; D is uncertain. Germline assignment: CDR1 SGHTA and CDR2 FQGNSA. The CDR3 runs 12 residues. The V and J ends lost 3 bases and 6 bases respectively, with 9 bases between them. CDR3 sequence reads: CASSFGPLEQYF. As DNA, the CDR3 is TGTGCCAGCAGCTTTGGACCTCTCGAGCAGTACTTC.

The V gene is TRBV7-9, the J gene TRBJ2-7, with D perhaps TRBD1 (6 bases). The CDR3 runs 13 residues. Trimming stripped 5 bases from V and 4 bases from J, with 12 bases between. Germline V CDR1 and CDR2: SEHNR, FQNEAQ (reference sequence). This CDR3 is CASSDGTPYEQYF. The CDR3 DNA reads TGTGCCAGCAGCGACGGGACACCGTACGAGCAGTACTTC. The variable domain in full, with the rest retrieved from reference TRBV7-9 and TRBJ2-7, is DTGVSQNPRHKITKRGQNVTFRCDPISEHNRLYWYRQTLGQGPEFLTYFQNEAQLEKSRLLSDRFSAERPKGSFSTLEIQRTEQGDSAMYLCASSDGTPYEQYFGPGTRLTVT.

The rearrangement links TRBV5-1 to TRBJ2-3, with TRBD2 matching over 7 bases. CDR3 length equals 16 residues. Germline trimming cut 4 bases from V and 4 bases from J; bases unmatched to any gene: 12. The germline V gene encodes CDR1 SGHRS and CDR2 YFSETQ. The CDR3 DNA sequence: TGCGCCAGCAGCCCGACCTTACTAGCGCTCGCAGATACGCAGTATTTT. Translating gives CASSPTLLALADTQYF.

This chain joins TRBV5-6 and TRBJ2-5; D ambiguous. The CDR3 is 13 residues long. The germline CDR1 and CDR2 sequences are SGHDT and YYEEEE. Trimming shortened V by 1 base and J by 0 bases, and 4 bases separated the two germline ends. DNA for the CDR3: TGTGCCAGCAGCTTGCAGTACCAAGAGACCCAGTACTTC. Translated, it gives CASSLQYQETQYF.

This clone occurred a few times. The chain uses TRBV28 and TRBJ2-7; 10 bases match TRBD1. V shed 4 bases and J 2 bases; nucleotides not matched to a gene: 8. This CDR3 region has 16 residues. Germline V gene sequence: CDR1 MDHEN, CDR2 SYDVKM. CDR3 residues: CASSWDRGQVAYEQYF. For the CDR3, the DNA is TGTGCCAGCAGTTGGGACAGGGGACAGGTCGCCTACGAGCAGTACTTC.

CDR3 nucleotide sequence: TGTGCCTGGAGTGTATTCGTAATTTACGGGAAAGGGTTCTATGGCTACACCTTC. Protein product: CAWSVFVIYGKGFYGYTF. The chain joins TRBV30 to TRBJ1-2; no clear D gene. The germline V gene has CDR1 GTSNPN and CDR2 SVGIG (reference sequence). V shed 0 bases and J shed 4 bases, with 24 bases lying between them. There are 18 residues in the CDR3.

The CDR3 loop is CASSHESGTRSYEQYF. The CDR3 nucleotides are TGTGCCAGCAGCCACGAATCCGGGACACGCTCCTACGAGCAGTACTTC. The chain joins TRBV7-8 to TRBJ2-7, with D possibly matching TRBD1 (6 bases). The germline V gene encodes CDR1 SGHVS and CDR2 FQNEAQ. CDR3 length: 16 residues. V dropped 5 bases and J dropped 0 bases, with 17 bases sitting between them.

V and J are TRBV5-1 and TRBJ2-5; 9 nucleotides agree with TRBD1. Unmatched junction bases numbered 13, after V lost 4 bases and J lost 3 bases. The germline CDR1 and CDR2 sequences are SGHRS and YFSETQ. The CDR3 runs to 17 residues. This CDR3 reads CASSRFTGGKGEETQYF. DNA for the CDR3: TGCGCCAGCAGCCGCTTCACAGGGGGCAAGGGAGAAGAGACCCAGTACTTC.

The CDR3 reads CASSPGLGFSWELFF. The CDR3 coding sequence is TGCGCCAGCAGCCCGGGACTAGGATTTAGTTGGGAGCTGTTTTTT. The chain employs TRBV5-1 and TRBJ2-2, with 8 bases fitting TRBD2. Trimming cost V 4 bases and J 9 bases; bases outside gene matches: 11. Germline values: CDR1 SGHRS, CDR2 YFSETQ. There are 15 residues in the CDR3. The variable domain in full, with the rest retrieved from reference TRBV5-1 and TRBJ2-2, is KAGVTQTPRYLIKTRGQQVTLSCSPISGHRSVSWYQQTPGQGLQFLFEYFSETQRNKGNFPGRFSGRQFSNSRSEMNVSTLELGDSALYLCASSPGLGFSWELFFGEGSRLTVL.

J is TRBJ2-7 and V is TRBV7-6; a weak D match, TRBD1 (5 bases). This CDR3 region has 17 residues. Germline lookup yields CDR1 SGHVS and CDR2 FNYEAQ. V was shortened by 5 bases and J by 0 bases, with 20 bases between the two germline ends. In DNA, the CDR3 is TGTGCCAGCAGCCCGTCTCCCCCCCAGGGAACCTCCTACGAGCAGTACTTC. The encoded protein is CASSPSPPQGTSYEQYF.

The rearrangement uses TRBV18 and TRBJ2-1; TRBD1 aligns across 9 bases. With V trimmed by 1 base and J by 3 bases, 4 bases remained unmatched. The CDR3 is 16 amino acids. Germline V gene lookup returns CDR1 KGHSH and CDR2 LQKENI. CDR3 sequence reads: CASSPLDRGDYNEQFF. CDR3 DNA: TGTGCCAGCTCACCACTCGACAGGGGGGACTACAATGAGCAGTTCTTC.

CDR3 coding DNA: TGTGCCACCAGCAGAGCGAGGTACAGCTCCTACAATGAGCAGTTCTTC. Translation gives CATSRARYSSYNEQFF. The J gene is TRBJ2-1, the V gene TRBV15; no definite D call. Trimming cost V 1 base and J 0 bases, with 10 bases left between them. Germline V gives CDR1 LNHNV, CDR2 YYDKDF (reference sequence). The CDR3 is made up of 16 amino acids.

The CDR3: CASSEVMGPGELFF. The CDR3 bases are TGTGCCAGCAGCGAAGTAATGGGGCCCGGGGAGCTGTTTTTT. This sequence joins TRBV27 and TRBJ2-2; tentative D call: TRBD1 (5 bases). Germline assignment: CDR1 MNHEY and CDR2 SMNVEV (reference sequence). V gave up 6 bases and J gave up 6 bases, with 14 bases separating them. This CDR3 has 14 residues.

The chain uses TRBV28 and TRBJ2-3, with TRBD2 identical over 11 bases. The germline V gene encodes CDR1 MDHEN and CDR2 SYDVKM. V trimming: 6 bases; J trimming: 2 bases; junction bases outside the gene matches: 7. This CDR3 contains 16 residues. The CDR3 sequence is CASRPTSGSPTDTQYF. The CDR3 region has the DNA TGTGCCAGCAGACCTACTAGCGGGAGCCCCACAGATACGCAGTATTTT.

V usage is TRBV5-1 and J usage is TRBJ2-7, with D possibly matching TRBD2 (5 bases). Germline V lookup: CDR1 SGHRS, CDR2 YFSETQ. V was trimmed by 0 bases and J by 0 bases, leaving 10 bases between them. The CDR3 loop spans 15 amino acids. The CDR3 here is CASSLDGGDSYEQYF. DNA of the CDR3: TGCGCCAGCAGCTTGGATGGAGGAGACTCCTACGAGCAGTACTTC.

This clone was observed a few times. The chain has TRBV29-1 and TRBJ2-7; TRBD1 aligns across 9 bases. Losses at the gene ends were 7 bases for V and 4 bases for J; bases not matched to a gene: 5. The CDR3 contains 12 residues. Germline V gene data show CDR1 as SQVTM and CDR2 as ANQGSEA. The CDR3 loop is CSGRDRAYEQYF. The CDR3, as DNA: TGCAGCGGCCGGGACAGGGCTTACGAGCAGTACTTC.

The CDR3 DNA follows: TGTGCCAGCAGCCTGGAGATTAACTCCTACGAGCAGTACTTC. This codes for CASSLEINSYEQYF. The chain carries TRBV7-6 and TRBJ2-7; unclear D gene. This CDR3 region has 14 residues. V was trimmed by 5 bases and J by 0 bases, leaving 11 bases between them. CDR1 and CDR2 from the germline V gene are SGHVS and FNYEAQ. The full variable domain, its missing parts supplied by reference TRBV7-6 and TRBJ2-7, is GAGVSQSPRYKVTKRGQDVALRCDPISGHVSLYWYRQALGQGPEFLTYFNYEAQQDKSGLPNDRFSAERPEGSISTLTIQRTEQRDSAMYRCASSLEINSYEQYFGPGTRLTVT.

By proportion, this clone is medium-sized. The CDR3 reads CASSLGTTSGSFYEQYF. CDR3 in DNA: TGCGCCAGCAGCTTGGGTACAACTAGCGGGAGTTTCTACGAGCAGTACTTC. The rearrangement links TRBV5-1 to TRBJ2-7; 11 nucleotides line up with TRBD2. There are 17 residues in the CDR3. Germline lookup yields CDR1 SGHRS and CDR2 YFSETQ. Germline trimming cut 0 bases from V and 3 bases from J; bases unmatched to any gene: 8.

V and J are TRBV5-1 and TRBJ2-2, with unresolved D. This CDR3 is 14 amino acids long. V gave up 0 bases and J gave up 3 bases, with 6 bases separating them. The V gene's germline CDR1 is SGHRS and CDR2 YFSETQ. In nucleotides, the CDR3 is TGCGCCAGCAGCTTGGAGTCCCACACCGGGGAGCTGTTTTTT. Translating it yields CASSLESHTGELFF.

Comment on this clone: Compared with germline, one end of the junction differs, possibly owing to a read error. The chain carries TRBV6-6 and TRBJ2-3; 10 positions agree with TRBD2. CDR1 and CDR2 from the germline V gene are MNHNY and SVGAGI (reference sequence). The CDR3 runs 16 residues. CDR3 loop: CASSRGLARETDTHYF. DNA for the CDR3: TGTGCCAGCAGTAGGGGACTAGCGAGAGAAACAGATACGCATTATTTT.